A single sample gave rise to the 27 T cell receptor beta chains below, sequenced in a study of Ad26.COV2.S vaccination and SARS-CoV-2 variants. Treatment denoted: around 19 received Ad26.COV2.S at low or high dose, single or two shots; 5 received placebo; per-sample allocation not given. Day 63 after the first injection of vaccine or placebo was the sampling time. TCRdb keeps only in-frame clones here, not all; method: immunoSEQ multiplex PCR. The sample lists 350,000 to 500,000 clones, around 90% seen once, with about 4.4% in the top ten. Sequenced material: peripheral blood, taken in a trial of Ad26.COV2.S vaccine versus placebo. Source of these receptors: a person aged 18 to 59 who received the Ad26.COV2.S COVID-19 vaccine or a placebo.

This chain joins TRBV1 and TRBJ2-1; the D segment call TRBD1 is taken from the table without a DNA check. TRBV1 is a documented pseudogene. This CDR3 comprises 15 residues. CDR3 residues: CTSSSHRDRVNEQFF. CDR3 in DNA: TGCACCAGCAGCTCTCACCGGGACAGGGTCAATGAGCAGTTCTTC.

The chain carries TRBV7-2 and TRBJ1-5; D may be TRBD1 (5 bases). V was clipped by 2 bases and J by 6 bases, with 23 bases between them. Per the germline V gene, CDR1 is SGHTA and CDR2 is FQGNSA. CDR3 length: 18 residues. DNA of the CDR3: TGTGCCAGCAGCTTATCGGCTCCAGGGCCGGCGGGGGGTCAGCCCCAGCATTTT. It translates to CASSLSAPGPAGGQPQHF. Drawing the rest from reference TRBV7-2 and TRBJ1-5, the complete variable domain is GAGVSQSPSNKVTEKGKDVELRCDPISGHTALYWYRQSLGQGLEFLIYFQGNSAPDKSGLPSDRFSAERTGGSVSTLTIQRTQQEDSAVYLCASSLSAPGPAGGQPQHFGDGTRLSIL.

The chain is built from TRBV7-2 and TRBJ1-3; 9 bases fit TRBD1. CDR3 length: 16 amino acids. Looked up from germline, CDR1 is SGHTA and CDR2 is FQGNSA. V dropped 1 base and J dropped 2; count of bases not matched to a gene: 3. The CDR3 loop is CASSLDRGRTGNTIYF. The CDR3 nucleotides read TGTGCCAGCAGCTTAGACAGGGGGCGAACTGGAAACACCATATATTTT. Full variable domain (rest looked up from reference TRBV7-2 and TRBJ1-3): GAGVSQSPSNKVTEKGKDVELRCDPISGHTALYWYRQSLGQGLEFLIYFQGNSAPDKSGLPSDRFSAERTGGSVSTLTIQRTQQEDSAVYLCASSLDRGRTGNTIYFGEGSWLTVV.

In the case of this clone: The junction departs from germline at one end; a sequencing error may be responsible. This sequence joins TRBV3-1 (or the pseudogene TRBV3-2) and TRBJ2-1, with 14 bases identical to TRBD2. Looked up from germline, CDR1 is LGHDT and CDR2 is YNNKEL (reference sequence). The CDR3 runs 17 residues. CDR3 residues: CASTQGGLAGESNEQFF. DNA for the CDR3: TGTGCCAGCACCCAAGGGGGACTAGCGGGAGAGTCGAATGAGCAGTTCTTC.

The chain links TRBV9 to TRBJ2-1; D call uncertain. V lost 4 bases to trimming and J lost 0 bases, with 14 bases between them. The CDR3 extends over 16 amino acids. Germline V gene data show CDR1 as SGDLS and CDR2 as YYNGEE. Here the CDR3 reads CASSKRTSGSYNEQFF. The CDR3 region has the DNA TGTGCCAGCAGCAAACGGACGTCCGGCTCCTACAATGAGCAGTTCTTC.

The V and J genes are TRBV30 and TRBJ1-3; D perhaps matches TRBD1 (5 bases). CDR1 GTSNPN and CDR2 SVGIG come from the germline V gene (reference sequence). This CDR3 has 15 amino acids. The V gene lost 3 bases and the J gene lost 2 bases, with 14 bases spanning the gap. CDR3 in amino acids: CAWSKGQGAGNTIYF. CDR3 coding DNA: TGTGCCTGGAGCAAAGGGCAGGGAGCTGGAAACACCATATATTTT.

This clone was seen a few times. The V and J genes are TRBV6-5 and TRBJ2-2; no firm D call. V lost 2 bases, J lost 4 bases, and 8 bases lay in between. Germline V gene lookup returns CDR1 MNHEY and CDR2 SVGAGI. The CDR3 is 14 residues long. CDR3 region: CASSYDWSTGELFF. The CDR3 DNA follows: TGTGCCAGCAGTTACGACTGGAGCACCGGGGAGCTGTTTTTT.

The chain has TRBV12-3 or TRBV12-4 and TRBJ2-7; 7 nucleotides line up with TRBD1. This CDR3 comprises 13 residues. The V and J ends lost 4 bases and 2 bases, in that order; junction bases with no gene match: 2. In DNA, the CDR3 is TGTGCCAGCAGTTCTGACAGGGCCTACGAGCAGTACTTC. Translating gives CASSSDRAYEQYF.

This clone was detected once. The rearrangement links TRBV4-1 to TRBJ2-1; weak D call: TRBD1 (5 bases). CDR1 is MGHRA and CDR2 is YSYEKL in the germline V gene. V dropped 5 bases and J dropped 2 bases, with 10 bases sitting between them. The CDR3 loop spans 14 amino acids. The CDR3 loop is CASSADSTYNEQFF. CDR3 bases: TGCGCCAGCAGCGCCGACAGCACCTACAATGAGCAGTTCTTC.

This clone was picked up a small number of times. The rearrangement links TRBV2 to TRBJ1-1; possibly TRBD1 for D (6 bases). The V gene's germline CDR1 is SNHLY and CDR2 FYNNEI. V lost 3 bases to trimming and J lost 11 bases, with 10 bases between them. CDR3 length: 11 amino acids. The DNA for the CDR3 is TGTGCCAGCAGTGAGCCAGGGGAGGCTTTCTTT. Translation gives CASSEPGEAFF. Using reference TRBV2 and TRBJ1-1 for the parts outside the CDR3, the full variable domain is EPEVTQTPSHQVTQMGQEVILRCVPISNHLYFYWYRQILGQKVEFLVSFYNNEISEKSEIFDDQFSVERPDGSNFTLKIRSTKLEDSAMYFCASSEPGEAFFGQGTRLTVV.

The V call is TRBV6-2 or TRBV6-3, the J call TRBJ2-1; 9 bases agree with TRBD2. V gave up 2 bases and J gave up 2 bases; unmatched junction bases: 4. CDR1 MNHEY and CDR2 SVGEGT come from the germline V gene. The CDR3 is 16 amino acids. For the CDR3, the DNA is TGTGCCAGCAGTTACCGGGCTAGCGGGGCCTACAATGAGCAGTTCTTC. Its translation: CASSYRASGAYNEQFF.

This chain links TRBV4-3 with TRBJ2-5; a possible D gene is TRBD2 (5 bases). V shed 2 bases and J shed 5 bases, with 12 bases lying between them. This CDR3 spans 14 amino acids. CDR1 LGHNA and CDR2 YSLEER come from the germline V gene. CDR3 amino acids: CASSQRTGGETQYF. The DNA for the CDR3 is TGCGCCAGCAGCCAAAGGACCGGAGGCGAGACCCAGTACTTC.

The chain couples TRBV6-5 to TRBJ2-7, with D maybe TRBD2 (6 bases). The CDR3 is 11 residues long. Between the trimmed V and J ends, which lost 8 bases and 2 bases, there was a span of 7 bases. The germline V gene encodes CDR1 MNHEY and CDR2 SVGAGI. CDR3 sequence reads: CASGRTYEQYF. The CDR3 DNA follows: TGTGCCAGCGGGAGGACCTACGAGCAGTACTTC.

This chain joins TRBV27 and TRBJ1-6, with TRBD1 matching over 11 bases. J was trimmed by 6 bases and V by 3 bases; bases with no gene match: 4. The CDR3 length is 16 residues. Germline V gene lookup returns CDR1 MNHEY and CDR2 SMNVEV (reference sequence). The CDR3 nucleotides read TGTGCCAGCAGTTTTGGACAGGGGGCATTTAATTCACCCCTCCACTTT. Its translation is CASSFGQGAFNSPLHF.

V gene TRBV5-6 combines with J gene TRBJ2-7; no clear D. The germline gives CDR1 SGHDT, CDR2 YYEEEE. The CDR3 is made up of 11 amino acids. V lost 4 bases to trimming and J lost 1 base, with 3 bases between them. The CDR3 nucleotides are TGTGCCAGCAGCCGGTCCTACGAGCAGTACTTC. Its protein is CASSRSYEQYF.

The table lists this clone with a count of one. The chain has TRBV25-1 and TRBJ1-3; 9 bases fit TRBD1. V was pared by 10 bases and J by 4 bases, with 8 bases of the junction left unmatched. The CDR3 consists of 14 residues. Germline V lookup: CDR1 MGHDK, CDR2 SYGVNS. CDR3 nucleotides: TGTGCCACCCAGAGAACAGGGGGCGGAAACACCATATATTTT. This encodes CATQRTGGGNTIYF.

This clone occurred once. This chain joins TRBV9 and TRBJ2-5, with D possibly being TRBD1 (6 bases). Per germline, CDR1 SGDLS and CDR2 YYNGEE. V lost 4 bases to trimming and J lost 5 bases, with 12 bases between them. The CDR3 length is 13 residues. CDR3 in DNA: TGTGCCAGCAGCTACAGGGAACGGGAGACCCAGTACTTC. Its protein is CASSYRERETQYF.

V and J are TRBV7-9 and TRBJ1-4; D may be TRBD1 (6 bases). Per the germline V gene, CDR1 is SEHNR and CDR2 is FQNEAQ (reference sequence). This CDR3 is built from 17 residues. Trimming pared 4 bases from V and 2 bases from J, leaving 17 bases between. CDR3 protein: CASSSNIGGLTNEKLFF. The CDR3, as DNA: TGTGCCAGCAGCTCCAATATCGGGGGGCTCACTAATGAAAAACTGTTTTTT. The complete variable domain, with remaining parts taken from reference TRBV7-9 and TRBJ1-4, reads DTGVSQNPRHKITKRGQNVTFRCDPISEHNRLYWYRQTLGQGPEFLTYFQNEAQLEKSRLLSDRFSAERPKGSFSTLEIQRTEQGDSAMYLCASSSNIGGLTNEKLFFGSGTQLSVL.

The chain employs TRBV6-2 or TRBV6-3 and TRBJ1-5; D remains unclear. V lost 2 bases, J lost 0 bases, and 11 bases lay in between. Germline-derived CDR1 and CDR2 are MNHEY and SVGEGT. The CDR3 runs to 16 residues. CDR3 in amino acids: CASSYPQLYSNQPQHF. The DNA for the CDR3 is TGTGCCAGCAGTTACCCCCAGTTGTATAGCAATCAGCCCCAGCATTTT.

This chain joins TRBV19 and TRBJ1-4; 8 bases are shared with TRBD1. V trimming: 8 bases; J trimming: 11 bases; junction bases outside the gene matches: 10. The CDR3 is 13 residues long. Per germline, CDR1 LNHDA and CDR2 SQIVND (reference sequence). This CDR3 is CASRDRSPEKLFF. The CDR3 DNA follows: TGTGCCAGTCGGGACAGGAGTCCGGAGAAACTGTTTTTT.

CDR3 loop: CASSQREGRGIAGDLSEQYF. The CDR3 DNA reads TGTGCCAGCAGCCAGCGCGAAGGTAGGGGAATAGCGGGAGATCTGAGCGAGCAGTACTTC. V gene TRBV4-2 combines with J gene TRBJ2-7, with 9 bases fitting TRBD2. The CDR3 totals 20 residues. Per germline, CDR1 LGHNA and CDR2 YNFKEQ. V trimming: 3 bases; J trimming: 6 bases; junction bases outside the gene matches: 24.

This clone was observed a single time. V gene TRBV6-5 combines with J gene TRBJ2-2; TRBD1 might be the D (6 bases). V was clipped by 6 bases and J by 5 bases, with 13 bases between them. The CDR3 totals 14 residues. Germline loops: CDR1 MNHEY, CDR2 SVGAGI. CDR3 coding DNA: TGTGCCAGCAGCCGAGGGGGTGCTACCGGGGAGCTGTTTTTT. As protein: CASSRGGATGELFF.

The CDR3 region has the DNA TGTGCCAGCAGCCAAGATTTGAGAGGCGAGCAGTACTTC. It codes for CASSQDLRGEQYF. This rearrangement joins TRBV3-1 (or the pseudogene TRBV3-2) to TRBJ2-7, with D unclear. Trimming shortened V by 0 bases and J by 6 bases, and 9 bases separated the two germline ends. Germline-derived CDR1 and CDR2 are LGHDT and YNNKEL (reference sequence). The CDR3 is made up of 13 amino acids.

This clone occurred once. V usage is TRBV19 and J usage is TRBJ1-2, with D possibly TRBD1 on 6 matching bases. Trimming removed 3 bases from V and 5 bases from J, with 10 bases in between. Germline V gene lookup returns CDR1 LNHDA and CDR2 SQIVND (reference sequence). The CDR3 spans 13 residues. The CDR3 DNA sequence: TGTGCCAGTAGTATCCGGGGGCCGTATGGCTACACCTTC. This translates into CASSIRGPYGYTF.

The chain links TRBV5-1 to TRBJ2-1; no clear D gene. CDR1 is SGHRS, CDR2 YFSETQ, per germline. V was clipped by 6 bases and J by 5 bases, with 21 bases between them. There are 16 residues in the CDR3. CDR3 amino acids: CASTVGDADFNNEQFF. The DNA of the CDR3 is TGCGCCAGCACCGTTGGAGACGCCGATTTTAACAATGAGCAGTTCTTC.

J is TRBJ1-5 and V is TRBV20-1; D may be TRBD1 (6 bases). The V end was cut by 3 bases, the J end by 4 bases, with 19 bases between. Germline V gene sequence: CDR1 DFQATT, CDR2 SNEGSKA (reference sequence). CDR3 size: 16 residues. CDR3 DNA sequence: TGCAGTGCTAGTACCGAGATGGGGGCTTATAATCAGCCCCAGCATTTT. Translating gives CSASTEMGAYNQPQHF.

V gene TRBV20-1 combines with J gene TRBJ2-1, with D maybe TRBD2 (5 bases). The CDR3 sequence is 14 residues long. The V end was cut by 3 bases, the J end by 7 bases, with 16 bases between. Germline V gene lookup returns CDR1 DFQATT and CDR2 SNEGSKA (reference sequence). CDR3 residues: CSASKWPSGNEQFF. CDR3 DNA: TGCAGTGCTAGTAAATGGCCATCGGGGAATGAGCAGTTCTTC.